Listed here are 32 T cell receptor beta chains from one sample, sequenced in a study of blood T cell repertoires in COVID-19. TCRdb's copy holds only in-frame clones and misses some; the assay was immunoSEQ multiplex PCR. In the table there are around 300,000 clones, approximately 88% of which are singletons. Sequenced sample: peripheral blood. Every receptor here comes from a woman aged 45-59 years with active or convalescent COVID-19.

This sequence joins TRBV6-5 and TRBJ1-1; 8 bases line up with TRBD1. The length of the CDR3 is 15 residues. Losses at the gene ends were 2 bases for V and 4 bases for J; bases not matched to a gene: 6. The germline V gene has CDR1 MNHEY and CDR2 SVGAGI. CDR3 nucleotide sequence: TGTGCCAGCAGTTACCCAGGACAGGGCGCCACTGAAGCTTTCTTT. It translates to CASSYPGQGATEAFF.

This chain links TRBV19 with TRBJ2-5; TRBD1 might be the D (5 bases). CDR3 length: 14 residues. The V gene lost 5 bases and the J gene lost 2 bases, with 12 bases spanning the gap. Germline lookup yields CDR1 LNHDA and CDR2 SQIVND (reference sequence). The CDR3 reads CASSLRVGQETQYF. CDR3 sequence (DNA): TGTGCCAGTAGTCTCAGGGTTGGACAAGAGACCCAGTACTTC.

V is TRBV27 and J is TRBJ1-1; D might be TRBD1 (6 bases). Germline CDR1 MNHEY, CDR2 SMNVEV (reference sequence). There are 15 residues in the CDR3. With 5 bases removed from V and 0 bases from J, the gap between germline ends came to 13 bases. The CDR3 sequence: CASSHNRVMNTEAFF. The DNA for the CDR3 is TGTGCCAGCAGTCATAACAGGGTAATGAACACTGAAGCTTTCTTT.

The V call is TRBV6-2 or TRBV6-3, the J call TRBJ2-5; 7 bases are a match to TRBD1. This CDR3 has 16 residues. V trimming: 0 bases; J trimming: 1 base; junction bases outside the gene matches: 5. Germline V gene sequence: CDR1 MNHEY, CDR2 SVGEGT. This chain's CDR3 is CASSYSKGTVQETQYF. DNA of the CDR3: TGTGCCAGCAGTTACTCGAAAGGGACAGTCCAAGAGACCCAGTACTTC.

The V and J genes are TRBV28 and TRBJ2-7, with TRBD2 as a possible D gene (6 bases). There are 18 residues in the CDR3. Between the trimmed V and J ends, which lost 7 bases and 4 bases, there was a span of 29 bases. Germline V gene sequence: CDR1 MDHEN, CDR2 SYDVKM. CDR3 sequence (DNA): TGTGCCAGCAATTCGGGAGTAAGGGGCGGCCCTCAATTATACGAGCAGTACTTC. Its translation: CASNSGVRGGPQLYEQYF.

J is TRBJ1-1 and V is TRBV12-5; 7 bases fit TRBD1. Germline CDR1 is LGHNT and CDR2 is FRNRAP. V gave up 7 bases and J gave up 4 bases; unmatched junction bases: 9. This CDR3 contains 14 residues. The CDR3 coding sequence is TGTGCTAGTGCCCCCCGACAGGGCATCACTGAAGCTTTCTTT. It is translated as CASAPRQGITEAFF.

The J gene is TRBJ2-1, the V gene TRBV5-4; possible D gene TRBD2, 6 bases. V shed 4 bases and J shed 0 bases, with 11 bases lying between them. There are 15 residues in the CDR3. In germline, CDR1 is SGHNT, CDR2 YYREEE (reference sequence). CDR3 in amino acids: CASSPGTSSYNEQFF. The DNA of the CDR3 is TGTGCCAGCAGCCCCGGGACTTCCTCCTACAATGAGCAGTTCTTC.

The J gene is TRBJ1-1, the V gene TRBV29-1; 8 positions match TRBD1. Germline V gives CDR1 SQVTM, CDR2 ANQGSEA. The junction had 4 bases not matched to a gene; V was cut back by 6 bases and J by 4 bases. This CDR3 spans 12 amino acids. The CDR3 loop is CSVDRVGTEAFF. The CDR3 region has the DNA TGCAGCGTGGACAGGGTCGGCACTGAAGCTTTCTTT.

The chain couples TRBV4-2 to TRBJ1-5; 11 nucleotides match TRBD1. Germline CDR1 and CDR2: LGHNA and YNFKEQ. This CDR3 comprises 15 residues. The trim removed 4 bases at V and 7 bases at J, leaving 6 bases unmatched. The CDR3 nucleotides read TGTGCCAGCAGCCCATGGGACAGGGGGATCCAGCCCCAGCATTTT. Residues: CASSPWDRGIQPQHF.

The CDR3 is CASSRTGLMNTEAFF. CDR3 in DNA: TGCGCCAGCAGCCGGACAGGGTTAATGAACACTGAAGCTTTCTTT. The chain recombines TRBV5-1 with TRBJ1-1, with TRBD1 identical over 8 bases. Germline CDR1 is SGHRS and CDR2 is YFSETQ. The CDR3 is 15 residues long. Germline trimming cut 4 bases from V and 0 bases from J; bases unmatched to any gene: 5.

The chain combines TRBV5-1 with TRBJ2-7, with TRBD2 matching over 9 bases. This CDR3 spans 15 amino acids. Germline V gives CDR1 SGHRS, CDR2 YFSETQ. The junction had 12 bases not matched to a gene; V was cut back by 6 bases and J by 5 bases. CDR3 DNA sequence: TGCGCCAGCACCTCCGGGGGAGCGGGAGGTGACGAGCAGTACTTC. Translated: CASTSGGAGGDEQYF.

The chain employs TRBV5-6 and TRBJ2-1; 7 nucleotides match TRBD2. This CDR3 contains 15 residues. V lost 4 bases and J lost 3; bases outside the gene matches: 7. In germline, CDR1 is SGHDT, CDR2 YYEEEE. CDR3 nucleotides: TGTGCCAGCAGCGTCCGGGACTACTACTACAATGAGCAGTTCTTC. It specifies CASSVRDYYYNEQFF.

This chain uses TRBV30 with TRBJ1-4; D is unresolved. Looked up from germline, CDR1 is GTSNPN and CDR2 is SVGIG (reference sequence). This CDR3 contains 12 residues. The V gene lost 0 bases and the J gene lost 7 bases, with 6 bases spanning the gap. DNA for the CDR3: TGTGCCTGGAGTGTACGAGTTGAAAAACTGTTTTTT. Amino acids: CAWSVRVEKLFF.

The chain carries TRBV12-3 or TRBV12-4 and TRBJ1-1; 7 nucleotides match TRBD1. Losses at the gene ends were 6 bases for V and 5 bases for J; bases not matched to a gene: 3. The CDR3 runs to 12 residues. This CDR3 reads CASSPRGTEAFF. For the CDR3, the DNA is TGTGCCAGCAGCCCCAGGGGGACTGAAGCTTTCTTT.

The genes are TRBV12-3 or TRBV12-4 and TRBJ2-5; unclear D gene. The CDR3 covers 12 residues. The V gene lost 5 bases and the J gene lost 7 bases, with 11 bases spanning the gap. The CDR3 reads CASSPTDGTQYF. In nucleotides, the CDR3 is TGTGCCAGCAGTCCAACTGATGGGACCCAGTACTTC.

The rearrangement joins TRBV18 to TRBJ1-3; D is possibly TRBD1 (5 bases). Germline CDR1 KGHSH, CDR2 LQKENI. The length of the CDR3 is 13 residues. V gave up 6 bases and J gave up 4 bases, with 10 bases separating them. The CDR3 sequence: CASSQGSGNTIYF. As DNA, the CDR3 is TGTGCCAGCTCTCAGGGTTCGGGAAACACCATATATTTT.

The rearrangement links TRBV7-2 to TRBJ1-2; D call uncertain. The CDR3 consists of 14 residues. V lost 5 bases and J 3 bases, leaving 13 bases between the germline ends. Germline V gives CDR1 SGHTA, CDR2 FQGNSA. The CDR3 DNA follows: TGTGCCAGCAGCCAAGCGCCCAAATACTATGGCTACACCTTC. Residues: CASSQAPKYYGYTF.

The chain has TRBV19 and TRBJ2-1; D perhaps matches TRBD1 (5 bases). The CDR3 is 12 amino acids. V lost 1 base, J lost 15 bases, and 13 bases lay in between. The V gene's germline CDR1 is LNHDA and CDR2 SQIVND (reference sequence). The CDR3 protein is CASSIGPGPAFF. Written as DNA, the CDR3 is TGTGCCAGTAGTATAGGTCCAGGGCCGGCGTTCTTC.

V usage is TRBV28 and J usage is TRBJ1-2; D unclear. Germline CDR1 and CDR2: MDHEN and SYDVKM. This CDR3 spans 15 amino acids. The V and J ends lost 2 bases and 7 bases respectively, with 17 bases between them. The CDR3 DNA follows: TGTGCCAGCAGTTTACTCGCCCAGTATTTCTCTGGCTACACCTTC. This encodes CASSLLAQYFSGYTF.

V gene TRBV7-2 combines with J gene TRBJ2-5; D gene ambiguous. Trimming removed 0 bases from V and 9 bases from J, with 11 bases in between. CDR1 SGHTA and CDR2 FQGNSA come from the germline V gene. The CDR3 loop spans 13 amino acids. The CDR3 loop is CASSLAESTAQYF. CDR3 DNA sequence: TGTGCCAGCAGCTTAGCGGAGAGTACGGCCCAGTACTTC.

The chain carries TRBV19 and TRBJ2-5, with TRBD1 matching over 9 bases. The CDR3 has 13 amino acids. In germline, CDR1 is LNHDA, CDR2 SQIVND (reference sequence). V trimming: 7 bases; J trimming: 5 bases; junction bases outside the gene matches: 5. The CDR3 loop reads CASTKDRGETQYF. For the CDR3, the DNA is TGTGCCAGTACCAAGGACAGGGGCGAGACCCAGTACTTC.

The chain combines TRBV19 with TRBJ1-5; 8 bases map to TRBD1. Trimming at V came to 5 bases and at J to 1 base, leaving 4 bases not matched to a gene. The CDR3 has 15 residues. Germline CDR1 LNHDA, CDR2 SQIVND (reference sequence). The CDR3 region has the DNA TGTGCCAGTAGTCTTGGACAGGGCAGCAATCAGCCCCAGCATTTT. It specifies CASSLGQGSNQPQHF.

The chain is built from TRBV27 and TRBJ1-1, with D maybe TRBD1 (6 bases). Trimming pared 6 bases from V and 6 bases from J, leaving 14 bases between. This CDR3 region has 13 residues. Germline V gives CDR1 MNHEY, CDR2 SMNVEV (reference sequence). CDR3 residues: CASRTTGSPEAFF. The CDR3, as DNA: TGTGCCAGCAGAACTACAGGGAGTCCTGAAGCTTTCTTT.

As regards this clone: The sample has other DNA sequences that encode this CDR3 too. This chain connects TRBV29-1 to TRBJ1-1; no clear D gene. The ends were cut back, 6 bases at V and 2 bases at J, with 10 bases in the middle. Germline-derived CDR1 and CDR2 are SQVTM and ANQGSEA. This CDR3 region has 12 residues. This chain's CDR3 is CSVVRGNTEAFF. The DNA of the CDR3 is TGCAGCGTCGTTCGGGGAAACACTGAAGCTTTCTTT.

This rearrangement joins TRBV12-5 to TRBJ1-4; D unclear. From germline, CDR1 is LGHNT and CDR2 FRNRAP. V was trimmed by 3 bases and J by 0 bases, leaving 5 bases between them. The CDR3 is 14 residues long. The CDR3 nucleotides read TGTGCTAGTGGTTTCACGGCAACTAATGAAAAACTGTTTTTT. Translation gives CASGFTATNEKLFF.

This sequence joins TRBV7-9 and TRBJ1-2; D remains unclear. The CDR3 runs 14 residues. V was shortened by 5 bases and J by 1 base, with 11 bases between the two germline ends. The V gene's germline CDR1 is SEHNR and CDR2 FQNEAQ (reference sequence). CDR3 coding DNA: TGTGCCAGCAGCCCCCCCACAGATAACTATGGCTACACCTTC. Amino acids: CASSPPTDNYGYTF.

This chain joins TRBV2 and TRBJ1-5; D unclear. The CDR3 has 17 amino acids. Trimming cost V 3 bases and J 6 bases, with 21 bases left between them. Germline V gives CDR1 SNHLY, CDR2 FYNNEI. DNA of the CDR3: TGTGCCAGCAGTGATCTCTTGGTTAGCCGGGAGCGTCAGCCCCAGCATTTT. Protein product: CASSDLLVSRERQPQHF.

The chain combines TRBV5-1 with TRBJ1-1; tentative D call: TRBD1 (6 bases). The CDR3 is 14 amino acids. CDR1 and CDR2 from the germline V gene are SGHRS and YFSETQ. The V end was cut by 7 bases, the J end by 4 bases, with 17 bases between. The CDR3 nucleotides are TGCGCCAGCTCTCTTTACAGGGAAGGCACTGAAGCTTTCTTT. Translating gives CASSLYREGTEAFF.

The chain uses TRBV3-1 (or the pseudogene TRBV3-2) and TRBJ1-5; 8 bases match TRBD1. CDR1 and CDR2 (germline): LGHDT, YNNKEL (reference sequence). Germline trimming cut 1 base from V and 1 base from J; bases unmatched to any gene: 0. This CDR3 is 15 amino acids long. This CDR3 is CASSQGTGSNQPQHF. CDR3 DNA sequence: TGTGCCAGCAGCCAAGGGACAGGGAGCAATCAGCCCCAGCATTTT.

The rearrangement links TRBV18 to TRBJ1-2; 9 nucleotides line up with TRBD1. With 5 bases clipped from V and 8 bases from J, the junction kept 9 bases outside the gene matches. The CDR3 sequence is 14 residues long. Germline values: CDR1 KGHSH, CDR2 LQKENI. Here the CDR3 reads CASSTGGAGRGYTF. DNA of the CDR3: TGTGCCAGCTCAACAGGGGGCGCAGGAAGAGGCTACACCTTC.

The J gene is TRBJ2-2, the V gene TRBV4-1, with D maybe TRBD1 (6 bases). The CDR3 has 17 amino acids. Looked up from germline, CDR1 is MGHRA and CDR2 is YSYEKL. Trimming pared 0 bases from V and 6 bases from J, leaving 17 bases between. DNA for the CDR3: TGCGCCAGCAGCCAAGATCAACCAGGGGCTAGGGCCGGGGAGCTGTTTTTT. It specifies CASSQDQPGARAGELFF.

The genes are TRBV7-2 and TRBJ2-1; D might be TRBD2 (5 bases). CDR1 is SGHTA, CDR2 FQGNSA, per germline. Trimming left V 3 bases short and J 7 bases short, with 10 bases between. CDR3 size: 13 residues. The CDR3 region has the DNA TGTGCCAGCAGCTTCCGAGCGGTGAATGAGCAGTTCTTC. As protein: CASSFRAVNEQFF.